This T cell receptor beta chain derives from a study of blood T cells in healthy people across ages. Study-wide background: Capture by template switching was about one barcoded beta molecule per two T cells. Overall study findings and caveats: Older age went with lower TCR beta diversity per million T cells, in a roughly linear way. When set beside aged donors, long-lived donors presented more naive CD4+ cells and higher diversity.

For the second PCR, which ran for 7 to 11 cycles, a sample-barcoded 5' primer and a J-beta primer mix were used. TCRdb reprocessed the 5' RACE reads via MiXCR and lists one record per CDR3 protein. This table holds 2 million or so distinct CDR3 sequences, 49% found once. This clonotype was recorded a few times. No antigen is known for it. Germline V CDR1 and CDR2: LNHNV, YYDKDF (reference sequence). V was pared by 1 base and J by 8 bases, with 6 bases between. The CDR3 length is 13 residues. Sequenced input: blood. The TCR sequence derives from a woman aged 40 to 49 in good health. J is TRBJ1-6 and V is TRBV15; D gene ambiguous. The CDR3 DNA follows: TGTGCCACCAGCAGAGTTAGGGATTCACCCCTCCACTTT. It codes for CATSRVRDSPLHF.